A single sample gave rise to the 15 T cell receptor beta chains below, sequenced in a study of cytomegalovirus exposure and HLA in healthy donors. This PCR relied on a set of 60 Vbeta primers and 13 Jbeta primers. The repertoire was sequenced with immunoSEQ multiplex PCR; TCRdb's copy has only in-frame clones and lacks some. The sample lists approximately 150,000 clones; 64% were seen once. Sequenced sample: PBMCs. These receptors were obtained from a woman between 25 and 40 years old in good health and CMV-seropositive.

The rearrangement uses TRBV28 and TRBJ2-7; TRBD1 agrees at 7 bases. Germline CDR1 is MDHEN and CDR2 is SYDVKM. The CDR3 is 14 amino acids. V was clipped by 10 bases and J by 3 bases; unmatched bases: 12. The CDR3 region has the DNA TGTGCCACCCGGCGGCAGGGGGTCAGCTACGAGCAGTACTTC. Protein product: CATRRQGVSYEQYF. Full variable domain (outside the CDR3, taken from reference TRBV28 and TRBJ2-7): DVKVTQSSRYLVKRTGEKVFLECVQDMDHENMFWYRQDPGLGLRLIYFSYDVKMKEKGDIPEGYSVSREKKERFSLILESASTNQTSMYLCATRRQGVSYEQYFGPGTRLTVT.

V gene TRBV11-3 combines with J gene TRBJ2-7; D not certain. The V gene's germline CDR1 is SGHNT and CDR2 YENEEA. CDR3 length equals 13 residues. V was cut by 5 bases and J by 0 bases, with 8 bases left in between. The CDR3 nucleotides read TGTGCCAGCAGCCCTAGGAGCTCCTACGAGCAGTACTTC. It translates to CASSPRSSYEQYF.

The chain uses TRBV15 and TRBJ2-7; TRBD1 is a possible D gene (7 bases). The V end was cut by 7 bases, the J end by 6 bases, with 16 bases between. CDR3 size: 13 residues. CDR1 is LNHNV and CDR2 is YYDKDF in the germline V gene (reference sequence). This chain's CDR3 is CATTRAGGIEQYF. The CDR3 DNA is TGTGCCACCACCCGGGCAGGGGGGATCGAGCAGTACTTC. The whole variable domain, filled in from reference TRBV15 and TRBJ2-7, reads DAMVIQNPRYQVTQFGKPVTLSCSQTLNHNVMYWYQQKSSQAPKLLFHYYDKDFNNEADTPDNFQSRRPNTSFCFLDIRSPGLGDTAMYLCATTRAGGIEQYFGPGTRLTVT.

About this clone: Other DNA sequences from this sample encode an identical CDR3 as well. The chain carries TRBV6-5 and TRBJ2-5; 10 bases are shared with TRBD2. The closer fit of TRBJ2-7 to the DNA end suggests the J call may be wrong. Germline V gene lookup returns CDR1 MNHEY and CDR2 SVGAGI. The CDR3 sequence is 15 residues long. The CDR3 DNA reads TGTGCCAGCAGTTACTCAACTAGCGGGGTCTACGAGCAGTACTTC. Its protein is CASSYSTSGVYEQYF.

The gene calls are TRBV6-1 and TRBJ1-2; tentatively, D is TRBD1 (5 bases). CDR3 length equals 13 residues. The germline V gene encodes CDR1 MNHNS and CDR2 SASEGT. The V end lost 6 bases, the J end lost 8 bases, and 16 bases lay between the germline ends. The CDR3 region has the DNA TGTGCCAGCAGAGCCGGAGGGGCGGGGGGCTACACCTTC. Its translation is CASRAGGAGGYTF.

V is TRBV2 and J is TRBJ2-3; 8 bases line up with TRBD2. This CDR3 has 14 residues. Germline CDR1 and CDR2: SNHLY and FYNNEI. V trimming: 3 bases; J trimming: 2 bases; junction bases outside the gene matches: 1. The CDR3 spells CASSETSATDTQYF. The CDR3 DNA reads as TGTGCCAGCAGTGAGACTAGCGCCACAGATACGCAGTATTTT.

The CDR3 region is CASMRQGSNQPQHF. Here the CDR3 DNA reads TGTGCCAGCATGAGGCAGGGGAGCAATCAGCCCCAGCATTTT. The genes are TRBV6-6 and TRBJ1-5; D might be TRBD1 (6 bases). Trimming stripped 7 bases from V and 1 base from J, with 11 bases between. This CDR3 has 14 residues. Germline values: CDR1 MNHNY, CDR2 SVGAGI (reference sequence).

The CDR3 spells CASSGVGGANTGELFF. DNA for the CDR3: TGTGCCAGCAGCGGTGTCGGGGGTGCAAACACCGGGGAGCTGTTTTTT. The chain uses TRBV9 and TRBJ2-2, with a possible D match to TRBD2 (6 bases). Between the trimmed V and J ends, which lost 3 bases and 2 bases, there was a span of 14 bases. Germline V gene sequence: CDR1 SGDLS, CDR2 YYNGEE. This CDR3 has 16 residues. The whole variable domain, filled in from reference TRBV9 and TRBJ2-2, reads DSGVTQTPKHLITATGQRVTLRCSPRSGDLSVYWYQQSLDQGLQFLIQYYNGEERAKGNILERFSAQQFPDLHSELNLSSLELGDSALYFCASSGVGGANTGELFFGEGSRLTVL.

This clone occurred a few times. V usage is TRBV6-1 and J usage is TRBJ1-4; no firm D call. This CDR3 spans 14 amino acids. CDR1 MNHNS and CDR2 SASEGT come from the germline V gene. The V end lost 9 bases, the J end lost 0 bases, and 11 bases lay between the germline ends. The CDR3, as DNA: TGTGCCAGTACCTTTAGTGCAACTAATGAAAAACTGTTTTTT. Protein: CASTFSATNEKLFF.

The chain carries TRBV5-4 and TRBJ1-4, with 11 bases lining up with TRBD1. Trimming took 4 bases from V and 7 from J; bases not matched to a gene: 12. Germline CDR1 is SGHNT and CDR2 is YYREEE (reference sequence). This CDR3 is built from 17 residues. Here the CDR3 DNA reads TGTGCCAGCAGCCTAGGACAGGGGGCGATGGGAGCTGAAAAACTGTTTTTT. Translating gives CASSLGQGAMGAEKLFF.

This sequence joins TRBV5-4 and TRBJ2-1; D remains ambiguous. Trimming removed 0 bases at V and 4 bases at J, with 5 bases between. Germline-derived CDR1 and CDR2 are SGHNT and YYREEE (reference sequence). This CDR3 region has 13 residues. The DNA for the CDR3 is TGTGCCAGCAGCTTGGGCAGTTACAATGAGCAGTTCTTC. It translates to CASSLGSYNEQFF.

This clone has only a few counts. V usage is TRBV5-8 and J usage is TRBJ2-7; 12 bases agree with TRBD1. J gave up 9 bases and V 5 bases, and 9 bases lay outside the gene matches. Germline values: CDR1 SGHTS, CDR2 YDEGEE. The CDR3 runs to 14 residues. CDR3 protein: CASRSRDRGPRQYF. The DNA for the CDR3 is TGTGCCAGCAGATCCCGGGACAGGGGGCCAAGGCAGTACTTC.

The chain uses TRBV2 and TRBJ1-5; D remains ambiguous. Looked up from germline, CDR1 is SNHLY and CDR2 is FYNNEI. Trimming removed 1 base from V and 3 bases from J, with 7 bases in between. This CDR3 is built from 14 residues. CDR3 sequence (DNA): TGTGCCAGCAGTGAAGGCCAGGACAATCAGCCCCAGCATTTT. This sequence encodes CASSEGQDNQPQHF.

The chain combines TRBV6-6 with TRBJ2-7; D unresolved. Trimming stripped 5 bases from V and 6 bases from J, with 8 bases between. Germline CDR1 MNHNY, CDR2 SVGAGI (reference sequence). This CDR3 is built from 11 residues. The DNA of the CDR3 is TGTGCCAGCAGTCTTCTTTTCGAGCAGTACTTC. Protein sequence: CASSLLFEQYF.

The CDR3 nucleotides read TGCAGCGTTTCAGGGAATGAGCAGTTCTTC. It translates to CSVSGNEQFF. The chain uses TRBV29-1 and TRBJ2-1; perhaps TRBD1 as D (5 bases). Germline-derived CDR1 and CDR2 are SQVTM and ANQGSEA. The V end lost 5 bases, the J end lost 7 bases, and 6 bases lay between the germline ends. The CDR3 is 10 residues long.